This T cell receptor beta chain appears in the sequencing data of a study of PD-L1 blockade in urothelial cancer. About the research overall: From about 2014, patients received atezolizumab, given as 1,200 mg intravenously every 3 weeks. Blood samples had a median of approximately 140,000 T cells, roughly 83,000 unique TCRs, and clonality 0.08 to 0.085.

The table came from immunoSEQ multiplex PCR; TCRdb's copy has only in-frame clones and leaves some out. The sample records 70,000 to 95,000 clones, 70% to 90% being singletons. Germline-derived CDR1 and CDR2 are SGHTA and FQGNSA. The CDR3 loop spans 14 amino acids. Trimming took off 1 base at V and 4 bases at J, with 10 bases between the two ends. Time point denoted: pretreatment peripheral blood. Pretreatment sampling and on-treatment sampling together yielded between 1 and 8 samples for each patient. This sequence was found in a woman of 80 years or more with urothelial cancer. J is TRBJ1-1 and V is TRBV7-2; no clear D gene. The sequences come from PBMCs, collected around atezolizumab (anti-PD-L1) treatment. The CDR3 loop reads CASSLEGVATEAFF. The CDR3 region has the DNA TGTGCCAGCAGCTTAGAGGGAGTGGCCACTGAAGCTTTCTTT.